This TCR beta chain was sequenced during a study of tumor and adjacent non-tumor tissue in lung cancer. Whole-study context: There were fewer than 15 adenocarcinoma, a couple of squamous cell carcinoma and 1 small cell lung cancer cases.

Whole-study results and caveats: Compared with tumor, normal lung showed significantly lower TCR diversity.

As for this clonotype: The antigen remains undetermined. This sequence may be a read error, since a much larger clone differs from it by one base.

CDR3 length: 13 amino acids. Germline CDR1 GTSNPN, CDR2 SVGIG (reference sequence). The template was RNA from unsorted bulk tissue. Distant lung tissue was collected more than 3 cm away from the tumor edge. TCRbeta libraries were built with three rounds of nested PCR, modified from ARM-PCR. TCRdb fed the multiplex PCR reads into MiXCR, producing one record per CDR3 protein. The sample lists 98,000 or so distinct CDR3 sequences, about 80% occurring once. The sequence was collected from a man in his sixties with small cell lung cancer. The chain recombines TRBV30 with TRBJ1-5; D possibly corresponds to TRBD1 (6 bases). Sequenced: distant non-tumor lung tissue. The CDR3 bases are TGTGCCTGGGGAACGGACAGCTATCATCCCCAGCATTTT. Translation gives CAWGTDSYHPQHF.